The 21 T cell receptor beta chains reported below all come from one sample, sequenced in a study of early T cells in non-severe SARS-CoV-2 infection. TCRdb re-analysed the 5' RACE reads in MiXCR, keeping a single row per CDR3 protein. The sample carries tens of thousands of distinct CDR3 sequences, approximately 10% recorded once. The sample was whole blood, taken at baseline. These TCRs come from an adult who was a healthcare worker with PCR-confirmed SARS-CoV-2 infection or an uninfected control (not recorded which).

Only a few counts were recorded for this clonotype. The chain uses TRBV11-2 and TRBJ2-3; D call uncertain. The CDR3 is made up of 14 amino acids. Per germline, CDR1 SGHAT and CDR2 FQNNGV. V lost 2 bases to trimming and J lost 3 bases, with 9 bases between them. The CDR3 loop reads CASSLNAATDTQYF. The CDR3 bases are TGTGCCAGCAGCTTAAATGCAGCGACAGATACGCAGTATTTT.

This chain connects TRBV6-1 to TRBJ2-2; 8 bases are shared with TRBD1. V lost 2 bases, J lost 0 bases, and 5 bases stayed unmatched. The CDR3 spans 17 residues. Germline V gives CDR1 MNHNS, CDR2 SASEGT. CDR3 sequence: CASSERTGPANTGELFF. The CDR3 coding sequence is TGTGCCAGCAGTGAACGGACAGGGCCAGCGAACACCGGGGAGCTGTTTTTT.

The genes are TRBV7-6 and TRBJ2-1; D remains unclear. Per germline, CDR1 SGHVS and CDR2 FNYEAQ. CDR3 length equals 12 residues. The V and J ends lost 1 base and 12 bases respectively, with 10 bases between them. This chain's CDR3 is CASSLGGWVQFF. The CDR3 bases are TGTGCCAGCAGCTTAGGAGGTTGGGTGCAGTTCTTC.

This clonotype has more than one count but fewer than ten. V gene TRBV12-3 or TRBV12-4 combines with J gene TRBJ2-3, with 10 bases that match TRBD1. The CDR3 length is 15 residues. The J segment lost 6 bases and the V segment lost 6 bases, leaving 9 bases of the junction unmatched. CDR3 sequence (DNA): TGTGCCAGCAGCCCAGGACAGGGGGGGCTGGATACGCAGTATTTT. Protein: CASSPGQGGLDTQYF.

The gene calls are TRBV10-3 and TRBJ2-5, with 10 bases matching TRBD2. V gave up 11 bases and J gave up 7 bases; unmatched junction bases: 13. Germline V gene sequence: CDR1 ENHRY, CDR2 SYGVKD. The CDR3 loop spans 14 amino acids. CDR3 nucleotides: TGTGCCGTAGCACCTAGCGGGGGAACGGGGACCCAGTACTTC. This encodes CAVAPSGGTGTQYF.

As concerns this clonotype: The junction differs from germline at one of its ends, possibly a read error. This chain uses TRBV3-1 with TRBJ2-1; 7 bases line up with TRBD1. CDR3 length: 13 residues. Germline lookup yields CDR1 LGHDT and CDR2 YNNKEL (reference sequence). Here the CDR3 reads CASSHSDRVERFF. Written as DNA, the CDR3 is TGTGCCAGCAGCCATAGCGACAGGGTGGAGCGGTTCTTC.

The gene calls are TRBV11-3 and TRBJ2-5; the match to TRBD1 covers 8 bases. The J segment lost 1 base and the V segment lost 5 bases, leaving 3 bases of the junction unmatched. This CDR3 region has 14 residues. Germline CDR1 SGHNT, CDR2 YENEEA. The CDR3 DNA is TGTGCCAGCAGCCGAACAGGGGGCCAAGAGACCCAGTACTTC. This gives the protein CASSRTGGQETQYF.

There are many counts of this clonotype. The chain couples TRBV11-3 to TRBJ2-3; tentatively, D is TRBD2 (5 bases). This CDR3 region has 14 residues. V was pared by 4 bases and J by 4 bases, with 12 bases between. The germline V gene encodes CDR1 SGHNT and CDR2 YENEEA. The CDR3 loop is CASSSRDGADTQYF. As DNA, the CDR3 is TGTGCCAGCAGCTCGAGGGATGGCGCAGATACGCAGTATTTT.

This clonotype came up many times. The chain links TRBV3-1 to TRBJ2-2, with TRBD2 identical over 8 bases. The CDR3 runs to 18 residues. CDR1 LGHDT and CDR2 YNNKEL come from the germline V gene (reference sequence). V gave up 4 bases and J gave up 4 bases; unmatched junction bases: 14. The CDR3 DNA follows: TGTGCCAGCAGCCTCGGCGGAAGCGGGGGAAGTTTCACCGGGGAGCTGTTTTTT. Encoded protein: CASSLGGSGGSFTGELFF.

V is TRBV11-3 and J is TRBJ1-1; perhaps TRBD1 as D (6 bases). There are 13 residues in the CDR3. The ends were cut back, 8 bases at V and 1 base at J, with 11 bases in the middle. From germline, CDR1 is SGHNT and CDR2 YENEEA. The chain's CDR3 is CASGKQGNTEAFF. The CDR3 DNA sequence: TGTGCCAGCGGAAAACAGGGGAACACTGAAGCTTTCTTT.

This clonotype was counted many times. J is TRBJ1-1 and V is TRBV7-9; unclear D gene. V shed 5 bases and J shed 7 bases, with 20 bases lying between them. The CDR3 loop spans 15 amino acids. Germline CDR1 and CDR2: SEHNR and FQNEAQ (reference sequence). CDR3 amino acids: CASSHFPGAAFEAFF. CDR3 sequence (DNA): TGTGCCAGCAGCCATTTTCCGGGAGCCGCGTTTGAAGCTTTCTTT.

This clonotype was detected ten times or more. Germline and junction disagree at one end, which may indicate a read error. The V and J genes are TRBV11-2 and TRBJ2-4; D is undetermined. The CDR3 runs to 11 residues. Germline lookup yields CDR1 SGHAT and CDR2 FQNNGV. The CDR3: CASSLNSVQTF. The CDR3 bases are TGTGCCAGCAGCTTAAACAGCGTCCAGACCTTC.

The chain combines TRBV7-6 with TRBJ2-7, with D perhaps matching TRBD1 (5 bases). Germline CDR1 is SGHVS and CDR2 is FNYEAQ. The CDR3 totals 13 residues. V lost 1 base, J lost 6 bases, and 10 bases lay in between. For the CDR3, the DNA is TGTGCCAGCAGCTTAGGGACAACGAGCGAGCAGTACTTC. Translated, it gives CASSLGTTSEQYF.

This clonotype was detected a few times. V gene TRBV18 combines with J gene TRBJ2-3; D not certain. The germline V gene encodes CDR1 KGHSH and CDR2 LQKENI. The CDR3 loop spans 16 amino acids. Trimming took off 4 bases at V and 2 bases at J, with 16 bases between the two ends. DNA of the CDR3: TGTGCCAGCTCACTTCCCAACCGACATTCCACAGATACGCAGTATTTT. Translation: CASSLPNRHSTDTQYF.

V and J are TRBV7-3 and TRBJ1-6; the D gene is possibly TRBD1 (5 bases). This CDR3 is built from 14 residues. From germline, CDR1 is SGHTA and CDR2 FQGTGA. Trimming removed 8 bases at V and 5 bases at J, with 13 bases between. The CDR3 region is CASSIGHNNSPLHF. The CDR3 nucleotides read TGTGCCAGCTCCATTGGACACAATAATTCACCCCTCCACTTT. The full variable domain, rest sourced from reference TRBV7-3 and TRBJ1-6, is GAGVSQTPSNKVTEKGKYVELRCDPISGHTALYWYRQSLGQGPEFLIYFQGTGAADDSGLPNDRFFAVRPEGSVSTLKIQRTERGDSAVYLCASSIGHNNSPLHFGNGTRLTVT.

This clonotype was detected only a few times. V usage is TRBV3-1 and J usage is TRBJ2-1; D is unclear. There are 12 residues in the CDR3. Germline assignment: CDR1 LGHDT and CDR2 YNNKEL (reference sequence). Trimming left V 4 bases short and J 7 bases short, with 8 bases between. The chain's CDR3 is CASSPSWNEQFF. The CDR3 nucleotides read TGTGCCAGCAGCCCTAGTTGGAATGAGCAGTTCTTC.

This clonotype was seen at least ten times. This CDR3 is CASSDGGNTIYF. The DNA for the CDR3 is TGTGCCAGCTCGGACGGAGGAAACACCATATATTTT. The genes are TRBV18 and TRBJ1-3; no definite D call. Trimming shortened V by 6 bases and J by 4 bases, and 7 bases separated the two germline ends. The CDR3 loop spans 12 amino acids. CDR1 is KGHSH, CDR2 LQKENI, per germline. Combining the CDR3 with reference TRBV18 and TRBJ1-3 gives the whole variable domain NAGVMQNPRHLVRRRGQEARLRCSPMKGHSHVYWYRQLPEEGLKFMVYLQKENIIDESGMPKERFSAEFPKEGPSILRIQQVVRGDSAAYFCASSDGGNTIYFGEGSWLTVV.

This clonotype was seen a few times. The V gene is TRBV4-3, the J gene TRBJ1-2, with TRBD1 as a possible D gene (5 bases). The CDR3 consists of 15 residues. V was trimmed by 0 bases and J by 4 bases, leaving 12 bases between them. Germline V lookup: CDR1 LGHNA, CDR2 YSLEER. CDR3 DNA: TGCGCCAGCAGCCAAGAACGGGGGAGCTCCTATGGCTACACCTTC. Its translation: CASSQERGSSYGYTF.

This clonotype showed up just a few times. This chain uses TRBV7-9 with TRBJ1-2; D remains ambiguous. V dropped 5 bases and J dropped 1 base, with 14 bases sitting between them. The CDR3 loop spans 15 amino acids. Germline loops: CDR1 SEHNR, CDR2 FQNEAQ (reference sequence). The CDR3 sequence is CASSPAGAINYGYTF. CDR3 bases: TGTGCCAGCAGCCCCGCCGGAGCGATTAACTATGGCTACACCTTC.

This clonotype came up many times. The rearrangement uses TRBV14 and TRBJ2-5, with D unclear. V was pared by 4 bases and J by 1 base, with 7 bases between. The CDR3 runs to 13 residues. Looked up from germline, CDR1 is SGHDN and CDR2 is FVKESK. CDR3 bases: TGTGCCAGCAGCCTGTCCTCCCAAGAGACCCAGTACTTC. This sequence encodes CASSLSSQETQYF.

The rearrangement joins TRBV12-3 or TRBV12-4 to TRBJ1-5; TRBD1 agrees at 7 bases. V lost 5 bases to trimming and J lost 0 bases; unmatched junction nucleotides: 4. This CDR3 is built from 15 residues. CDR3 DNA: TGTGCCAGCAGTCCGACAGGGTTTAGCAATCAGCCCCAGCATTTT. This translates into CASSPTGFSNQPQHF.